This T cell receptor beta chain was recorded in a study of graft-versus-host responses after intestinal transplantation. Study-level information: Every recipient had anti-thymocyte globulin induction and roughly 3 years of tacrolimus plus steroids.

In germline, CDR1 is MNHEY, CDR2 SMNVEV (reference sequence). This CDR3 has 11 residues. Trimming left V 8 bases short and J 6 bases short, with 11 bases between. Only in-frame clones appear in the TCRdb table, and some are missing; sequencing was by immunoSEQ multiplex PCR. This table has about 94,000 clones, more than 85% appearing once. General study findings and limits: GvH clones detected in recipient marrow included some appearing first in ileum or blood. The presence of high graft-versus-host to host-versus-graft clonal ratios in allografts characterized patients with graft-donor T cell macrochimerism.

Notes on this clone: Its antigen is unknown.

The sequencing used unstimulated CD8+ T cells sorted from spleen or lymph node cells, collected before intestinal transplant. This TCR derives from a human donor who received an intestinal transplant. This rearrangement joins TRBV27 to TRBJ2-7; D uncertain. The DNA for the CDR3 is TGTGCCAGCGCTAGAGGTAGCGAGCAGTACTTC. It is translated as CASARGSEQYF.